A single sample is the source of the 5 T cell receptor beta chains below, sequenced in a study of cytomegalovirus exposure and HLA in healthy donors. Produced via immunoSEQ multiplex PCR; TCRdb's table is partial and in-frame only. The sample carries about 76,000 clones, about 93% recorded once. The material sequenced was PBMCs. The receptors here all came from a woman aged 18-30 years in good health and CMV-seropositive.

J is TRBJ1-1 and V is TRBV9; D possibly corresponds to TRBD1 (6 bases). V was trimmed by 1 base and J by 2 bases, leaving 12 bases between them. Germline assignment: CDR1 SGDLS and CDR2 YYNGEE. CDR3 length: 15 amino acids. CDR3: CASSVISGVNTEAFF. In DNA form, the CDR3 reads TGTGCCAGCAGCGTAATTTCAGGGGTCAACACTGAAGCTTTCTTT.

The chain combines TRBV6-1 with TRBJ1-6, with a possible D match to TRBD1 (5 bases). V dropped 3 bases and J dropped 11 bases, with 8 bases sitting between them. Germline values: CDR1 MNHNS, CDR2 SASEGT. The CDR3 is made up of 12 amino acids. CDR3 residues: CASSDKGTPLHF. The CDR3 DNA reads as TGTGCCAGCAGTGATAAGGGGACACCCCTCCACTTT.

The CDR3 bases are TGCGCCAGCCGGGAGAATAGCAATCAGCCCCAGCATTTT. It is translated as CASRENSNQPQHF. V and J are TRBV10-2 and TRBJ1-5; D gene unclear. CDR1 and CDR2 (germline): WSHSY, SAAADI. Trimming shortened V by 8 bases and J by 0 bases, and 8 bases separated the two germline ends. The CDR3 consists of 13 residues.

The chain combines TRBV29-1 with TRBJ1-4; D remains ambiguous. Per germline, CDR1 SQVTM and CDR2 ANQGSEA. The CDR3 has 12 amino acids. V was clipped by 0 bases and J by 10 bases, with 9 bases between them. The CDR3 sequence is CSVEDLPGKLFF. CDR3 bases: TGCAGCGTTGAAGATCTTCCGGGAAAACTGTTTTTT. The complete variable domain, with remaining parts taken from reference TRBV29-1 and TRBJ1-4, reads SAVISQKPSRDICQRGTSLTIQCQVDSQVTMMFWYRQQPGQSLTLIATANQGSEATYESGFVIDKFPISRPNLTFSTLTVSNMSPEDSSIYLCSVEDLPGKLFFGSGTQLSVL.

The chain recombines TRBV12-5 with TRBJ2-1; TRBD2 matches at 13 bases. Germline-derived CDR1 and CDR2 are LGHNT and FRNRAP. Germline trimming cut 1 base from V and 9 bases from J; bases unmatched to any gene: 6. This CDR3 contains 16 residues. CDR3 DNA: TGTGCTAGTGGTTTGGCAACTAGCGGGGGGGCCATTGAGCAGTTCTTC. Protein sequence: CASGLATSGGAIEQFF.